Listed here are 24 T cell receptor beta chains from one sample, sequenced in a study of blood T cells in healthy people across ages. Primers used in a second PCR of about 7 to 12 cycles were a sample-barcoded 5' primer and a J-beta primer mix. TCRdb used MiXCR to reprocess the 5' RACE reads, holding one entry per CDR3 protein. The table lists under 2,000,000 distinct CDR3 sequences, roughly 50% of them singletons, with approximately 2.1% in the top ten. Sequencing was carried out using blood. Receptors were obtained from a woman aged 40 to 49 in good health.

The chain carries TRBV20-1 and TRBJ2-1, with 11 bases aligning to TRBD2. The CDR3 has 17 amino acids. The J segment lost 2 bases and the V segment lost 0 bases, leaving 6 bases of the junction unmatched. Germline CDR1 DFQATT, CDR2 SNEGSKA (reference sequence). The DNA for the CDR3 is TGCAGTGCTAGAGATGGGCTGACTAGCGGGACCTACAATGAGCAGTTCTTC. The encoded protein is CSARDGLTSGTYNEQFF.

On this clonotype itself: No DNA is shown, since the ends of the CDR3 on it are uncertain; the CDR3 is the one TCRdb lists. This chain connects TRBV5-6 to TRBJ2-6; no DNA check was done on the table's D call, TRBD1. Germline CDR1 reads SGHDT; CDR2 reads YYEEEE. The CDR3 spans 13 residues, counting both ends. This CDR3 reads CASSFGRGTAQTF.

This rearrangement joins TRBV6-1 to TRBJ2-7; D gene ambiguous. Trimming cost V 0 bases and J 3 bases, with 9 bases left between them. The CDR3 runs 14 residues. Germline assignment: CDR1 MNHNS and CDR2 SASEGT. CDR3 loop: CASSEALQGYEQYF. The CDR3 DNA is TGTGCCAGCAGTGAAGCGCTTCAAGGCTACGAGCAGTACTTC.

There are a few counts of this clonotype. The V and J genes are TRBV29-1 and TRBJ2-5, with TRBD2 identical over 9 bases. Per the germline V gene, CDR1 is SQVTM and CDR2 is ANQGSEA. The CDR3 contains 14 residues. After removal of 4 bases from V and 2 bases from J, the junction contained 5 bases not matched to a gene. As DNA, the CDR3 is TGCAGCGTTGCCACTAGCGGGTATCAAGAGACCCAGTACTTC. This gives the protein CSVATSGYQETQYF.

The chain couples TRBV27 to TRBJ2-3; the match to TRBD1 covers 8 bases. V lost 2 bases to trimming and J lost 10 bases; unmatched junction nucleotides: 8. There are 14 residues in the CDR3. Per the germline V gene, CDR1 is MNHEY and CDR2 is SMNVEV (reference sequence). The CDR3 spells CASSLTTGQVAQYF. Written as DNA, the CDR3 is TGTGCCAGCAGTTTAACAACGGGACAGGTTGCGCAGTATTTT.

V gene TRBV15 combines with J gene TRBJ1-2; TRBD1 agrees at 11 bases. V shed 0 bases and J 4 bases; nucleotides not matched to a gene: 4. CDR3 length: 16 amino acids. The V gene's germline CDR1 is LNHNV and CDR2 YYDKDF (reference sequence). This CDR3 is CATSRDPGTGGYGYTF. The CDR3, as DNA: TGTGCCACCAGCAGAGATCCCGGGACAGGGGGCTATGGCTACACCTTC.

J is TRBJ2-3 and V is TRBV20-1, with 8 bases matching TRBD2. Germline V lookup: CDR1 DFQATT, CDR2 SNEGSKA (reference sequence). There are 13 residues in the CDR3. Trimming removed 6 bases from V and 1 base from J; junction bases left unmatched: 3. CDR3 residues: CSAPGGRTDTQYF. The CDR3 DNA is TGCAGTGCGCCGGGGGGGCGCACAGATACGCAGTATTTT.

This clonotype was counted between two and nine times. The J gene is TRBJ2-1, the V gene TRBV11-2; TRBD2 matches 8 bases. Germline loops: CDR1 SGHAT, CDR2 FQNNGV. Trimming at V came to 5 bases and at J to 7 bases, leaving 10 bases not matched to a gene. This CDR3 region has 15 residues. The CDR3 sequence: CASSPFGGALNEQFF. Written as DNA, the CDR3 is TGTGCCAGCAGCCCTTTCGGGGGGGCATTGAATGAGCAGTTCTTC. The full variable domain, rest sourced from reference TRBV11-2 and TRBJ2-1, is EAGVAQSPRYKIIEKRQSVAFWCNPISGHATLYWYQQILGQGPKLLIQFQNNGVVDDSQLPKDRFSAERLKGVDSTLKIQPAKLEDSAVYLCASSPFGGALNEQFFGPGTRLTVL.

This clonotype was found a few times. The rearrangement links TRBV4-1 to TRBJ1-5; D uncertain. Trimming left V 1 base short and J 11 bases short, with 12 bases between. The CDR3 has 13 amino acids. Germline CDR1 MGHRA, CDR2 YSYEKL. The CDR3 sequence: CASSQVPLGAQHF. In DNA, the CDR3 is TGCGCCAGCAGCCAAGTCCCGCTAGGAGCCCAGCATTTT.

The rearrangement joins TRBV28 to TRBJ2-5, with a weak D call TRBD1 (5 bases). The CDR3 has 16 amino acids. The germline CDR1 and CDR2 sequences are MDHEN and SYDVKM. V was trimmed by 3 bases and J by 5 bases, leaving 19 bases between them. The CDR3 here is CASSLLAGGRQETQYF. Here the CDR3 DNA reads TGTGCCAGCAGTTTGCTCGCCGGCGGCAGACAGGAGACCCAGTACTTC. Using reference TRBV28 and TRBJ2-5 for the parts outside the CDR3, the full variable domain is DVKVTQSSRYLVKRTGEKVFLECVQDMDHENMFWYRQDPGLGLRLIYFSYDVKMKEKGDIPEGYSVSREKKERFSLILESASTNQTSMYLCASSLLAGGRQETQYFGPGTRLLVL.

V is TRBV5-1 and J is TRBJ2-5; D is perhaps TRBD1 or TRBD2 (6 bases each). The last part of the DNA fits TRBJ2-7 better; the J call may be wrong. The germline V gene has CDR1 SGHRS and CDR2 YFSETQ. There are 13 residues in the CDR3. CDR3 in DNA: TGCGCCAGCAGCTTGGCCAAGGGGGGCGAGCAGTACTTC. Its translation: CASSLAKGGEQYF.

The V and J genes are TRBV10-2 and TRBJ2-7; 10 nucleotides line up with TRBD1. CDR3 length: 13 amino acids. The germline gives CDR1 WSHSY, CDR2 SAAADI. V gave up 8 bases and J gave up 4 bases; unmatched junction bases: 5. This chain's CDR3 is CASGTGVPYEQYF. The CDR3 nucleotides are TGCGCCAGCGGGACAGGGGTTCCGTACGAGCAGTACTTC.

This clonotype was observed a few times. The chain joins TRBV6-7 to TRBJ2-5, with D maybe TRBD2 (5 bases). TRBV6-7 is filed as an ORF, its function uncertain. Between the trimmed V and J ends, which lost 6 bases and 5 bases, there was a span of 13 bases. The CDR3 has 13 residues. CDR3 amino acids: CASSTGNKETQYF. CDR3 nucleotides: TGTGCCAGCAGCACCGGGAATAAGGAGACCCAGTACTTC.

To note about this clonotype: A much larger clonotype is one base distant, so this may be a read error. The V gene is TRBV4-1, the J gene TRBJ1-1; D remains ambiguous. Deletions cut 4 bases from V and 1 base from J, with 13 bases between. Germline lookup yields CDR1 MGHRA and CDR2 YSYEKL. The CDR3 runs 15 residues. CDR3 sequence: CASSRAEATNTEAFF. CDR3 coding DNA: TGCGCCAGCAGCCGAGCGGAGGCTACGAACACTGAAGCTTTCTTT.

This chain connects TRBV20-1 to TRBJ2-1; 9 bases are a match to TRBD2. Looked up from germline, CDR1 is DFQATT and CDR2 is SNEGSKA (reference sequence). The ends lost 6 bases at V and 7 bases at J; junction bases unmatched: 13. The CDR3 runs to 15 residues. CDR3 nucleotides: TGCAGTGCCCCCCTCCCCCTAGCGGGGCCGAATGAGCAGTTCTTC. It is translated as CSAPLPLAGPNEQFF.

This sequence joins TRBV5-1 and TRBJ1-2, with no clear D. The CDR3 has 14 residues. The V end lost 3 bases, the J end lost 8 bases, and 17 bases lay between the germline ends. CDR1 and CDR2 (germline): SGHRS, YFSETQ. The CDR3 bases are TGCGCCAGCAGCTCGGTGGGTGGGGATTACGGCTACACCTTC. Its translation: CASSSVGGDYGYTF.

Note on this clonotype: The junction differs from germline at one of its ends, possibly a read error. This chain uses TRBV20-1 with TRBJ2-4, with TRBD1 matching 11 bases. Germline V gene data show CDR1 as DFQATT and CDR2 as SNEGSKA (reference sequence). The CDR3 sequence is 16 residues long. This chain's CDR3 is CSARPRTGGIRNTQYF. The CDR3 region has the DNA TGCAGTGCTAGGCCTAGGACAGGGGGCATTAGGAACACTCAGTACTTC.

This clonotype is a singleton in its sample. The junction differs from germline at one of its ends, possibly a read error. This rearrangement joins TRBV9 to TRBJ2-5; 7 positions match TRBD1. The CDR3 has 15 residues. The V gene's germline CDR1 is SGDLS and CDR2 YYNGEE. The CDR3: CVSSVQTGTGETQYF. The CDR3 coding sequence is TGTGTCAGCAGCGTACAGACAGGGACGGGGGAGACCCAGTACTTC.

This chain connects TRBV12-3 or TRBV12-4 to TRBJ2-1; 12 bases match TRBD2. CDR3 length: 15 amino acids. Trimming at V came to 7 bases and at J to 6 bases, leaving 7 bases not matched to a gene. The CDR3 sequence is CASTFASGRVNEQFF. Here the CDR3 DNA reads TGTGCCAGCACTTTCGCTAGCGGGAGGGTCAATGAGCAGTTCTTC.

This clonotype was counted only a few times. The gene calls are TRBV24-1 and TRBJ2-1; no firm D call. The germline CDR1 and CDR2 sequences are KGHDR and SFDVKD. The CDR3 has 14 amino acids. Deletions cut 0 bases from V and 5 bases from J, with 7 bases between. The CDR3 bases are TGTGCCACCAGTGATTTGGGCAGGAACAATGAGCAGTTCTTC. This translates into CATSDLGRNNEQFF.

This CDR3 is CAISGRVDRGYDEQFF. CDR3 DNA: TGTGCCATCAGTGGTCGGGTGGACAGGGGATACGATGAGCAGTTCTTC. The V call is TRBV10-3, the J call TRBJ2-1, with 9 bases identical to TRBD1. From germline, CDR1 is ENHRY and CDR2 SYGVKD. The CDR3 consists of 16 residues. With V trimmed by 4 bases and J by 8 bases, 12 bases remained unmatched.

The genes are TRBV5-1 and TRBJ2-1, with a weak D call TRBD1 (5 bases). This CDR3 is built from 13 residues. V lost 5 bases and J 5 bases, leaving 11 bases between the germline ends. The germline CDR1 and CDR2 sequences are SGHRS and YFSETQ. CDR3 DNA sequence: TGCGCCAGCAGACGACAGACCAACAATGAGCAGTTCTTC. It specifies CASRRQTNNEQFF. The whole variable domain, filled in from reference TRBV5-1 and TRBJ2-1, reads KAGVTQTPRYLIKTRGQQVTLSCSPISGHRSVSWYQQTPGQGLQFLFEYFSETQRNKGNFPGRFSGRQFSNSRSEMNVSTLELGDSALYLCASRRQTNNEQFFGPGTRLTVL.

The rearrangement joins TRBV4-1 to TRBJ2-5; D not certain. The CDR3 totals 16 residues. The germline V and J ends were trimmed by 2 bases and 1 base, with 14 bases remaining between them. From germline, CDR1 is MGHRA and CDR2 YSYEKL. The CDR3, as DNA: TGCGCCAGCAGCCAAAACTCCGTGACCATCCAAGAGACCCAGTACTTC. Its translation is CASSQNSVTIQETQYF.

The V call is TRBV6-6, the J call TRBJ2-6, with D perhaps TRBD1 (5 bases). The V gene lost 5 bases and the J gene lost 2 bases, with 10 bases spanning the gap. CDR3 size: 15 residues. Germline V gene lookup returns CDR1 MNHNY and CDR2 SVGAGI (reference sequence). CDR3 amino acids: CASSRQSTGANVLTF. The CDR3 DNA reads TGTGCCAGCAGTAGACAGAGCACTGGGGCCAACGTCCTGACTTTC.